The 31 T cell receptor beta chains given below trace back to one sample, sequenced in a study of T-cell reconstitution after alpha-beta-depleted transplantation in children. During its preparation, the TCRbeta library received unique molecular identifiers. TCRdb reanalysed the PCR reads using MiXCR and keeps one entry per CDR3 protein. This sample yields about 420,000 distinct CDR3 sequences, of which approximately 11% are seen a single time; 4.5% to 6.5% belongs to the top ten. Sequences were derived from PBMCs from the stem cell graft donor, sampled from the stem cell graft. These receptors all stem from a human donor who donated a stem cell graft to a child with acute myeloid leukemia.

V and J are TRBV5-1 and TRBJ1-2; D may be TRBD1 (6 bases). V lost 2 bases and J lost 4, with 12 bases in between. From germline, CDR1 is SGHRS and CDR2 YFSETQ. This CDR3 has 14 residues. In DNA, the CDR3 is TGCGCCAGCAGCTTCTCAGGGGCGGTCTATGGCTACACCTTC. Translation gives CASSFSGAVYGYTF.

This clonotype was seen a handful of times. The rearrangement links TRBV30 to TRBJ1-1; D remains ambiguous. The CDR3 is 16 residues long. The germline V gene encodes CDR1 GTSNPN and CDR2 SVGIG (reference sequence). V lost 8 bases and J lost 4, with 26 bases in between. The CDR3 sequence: CAGLSMKGRVATEAFF. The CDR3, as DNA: TGTGCCGGTCTATCAATGAAAGGGAGGGTGGCCACTGAAGCTTTCTTT.

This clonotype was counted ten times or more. The CDR3 protein is CASSPAGGSPLHF. The CDR3 DNA reads as TGCGCCAGCAGCCCTGCGGGCGGATCACCCCTCCACTTT. The V and J genes are TRBV5-1 and TRBJ1-6; no definite D call. Germline V lookup: CDR1 SGHRS, CDR2 YFSETQ. This CDR3 region has 13 residues. Trimming pared 4 bases from V and 10 bases from J, leaving 12 bases between.

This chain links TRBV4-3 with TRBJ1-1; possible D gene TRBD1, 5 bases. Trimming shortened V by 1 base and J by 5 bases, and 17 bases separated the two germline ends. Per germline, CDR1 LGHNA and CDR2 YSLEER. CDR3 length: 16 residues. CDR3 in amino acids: CASSQASRTPGTEAFF. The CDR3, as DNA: TGCGCCAGCAGCCAAGCCTCCCGGACACCCGGAACTGAAGCTTTCTTT.

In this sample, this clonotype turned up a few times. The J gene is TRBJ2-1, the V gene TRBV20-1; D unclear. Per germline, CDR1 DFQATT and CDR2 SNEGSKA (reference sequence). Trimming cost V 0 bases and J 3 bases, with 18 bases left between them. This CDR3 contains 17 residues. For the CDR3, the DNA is TGCAGTGCTAGAGATCGGATCGATGTAAAGGGCTACAATGAGCAGTTCTTC. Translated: CSARDRIDVKGYNEQFF.

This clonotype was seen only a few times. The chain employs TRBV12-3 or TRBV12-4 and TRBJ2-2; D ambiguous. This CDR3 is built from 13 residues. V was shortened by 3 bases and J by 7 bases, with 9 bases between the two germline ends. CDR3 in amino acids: CASSFWGSGELFF. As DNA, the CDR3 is TGTGCCAGCAGTTTTTGGGGTAGCGGGGAGCTGTTTTTT.

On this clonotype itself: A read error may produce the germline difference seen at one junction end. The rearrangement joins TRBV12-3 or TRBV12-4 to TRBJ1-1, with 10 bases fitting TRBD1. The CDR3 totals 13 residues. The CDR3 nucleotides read TGTTCCAGCAGGTTGGGACAGGGGACTGAAGCTTTCTTT. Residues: CSSRLGQGTEAFF.

The CDR3 reads CASSQGLPTDTQYF. In DNA, the CDR3 is TGTGCCAGCAGCCAAGGACTACCAACAGATACGCAGTATTTT. The chain is built from TRBV7-2 and TRBJ2-3; tentative D call: TRBD2 (6 bases). Germline-derived CDR1 and CDR2 are SGHTA and FQGNSA. Trimming stripped 5 bases from V and 3 bases from J, with 12 bases between. There are 14 residues in the CDR3.

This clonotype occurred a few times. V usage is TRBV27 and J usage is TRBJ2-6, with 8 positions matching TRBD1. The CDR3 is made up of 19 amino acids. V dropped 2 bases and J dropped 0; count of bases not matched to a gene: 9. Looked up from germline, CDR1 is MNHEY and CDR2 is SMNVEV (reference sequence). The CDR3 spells CASSLRGQAELSGANVLTF. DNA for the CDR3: TGTGCCAGCAGTTTACGGGGACAGGCTGAACTCTCTGGGGCCAACGTCCTGACTTTC.

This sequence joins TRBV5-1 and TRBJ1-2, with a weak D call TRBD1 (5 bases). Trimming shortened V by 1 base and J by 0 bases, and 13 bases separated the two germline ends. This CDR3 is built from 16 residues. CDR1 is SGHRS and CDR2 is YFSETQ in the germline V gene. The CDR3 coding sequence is TGCGCCAGCAGCTTGTCGGCAGGGAGCACTAACTATGGCTACACCTTC. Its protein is CASSLSAGSTNYGYTF.

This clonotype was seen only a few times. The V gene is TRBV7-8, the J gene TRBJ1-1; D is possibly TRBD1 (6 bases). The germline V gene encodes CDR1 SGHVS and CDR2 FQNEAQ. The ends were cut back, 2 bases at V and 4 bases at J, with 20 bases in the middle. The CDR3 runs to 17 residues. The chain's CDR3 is CASSLIQGPASGTEAFF. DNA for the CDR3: TGTGCCAGCAGCTTAATACAGGGCCCAGCTTCAGGCACTGAAGCTTTCTTT. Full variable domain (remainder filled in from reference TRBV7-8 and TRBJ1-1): GAGVSQSPRYKVAKRGQDVALRCDPISGHVSLFWYQQALGQGPEFLTYFQNEAQLDKSGLPSDRFFAERPEGSVSTLKIQRTQQEDSAVYLCASSLIQGPASGTEAFFGQGTRLTVV.

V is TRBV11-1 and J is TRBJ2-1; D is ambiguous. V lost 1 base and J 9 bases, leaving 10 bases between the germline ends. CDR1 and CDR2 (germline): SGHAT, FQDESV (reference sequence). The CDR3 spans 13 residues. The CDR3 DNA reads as TGTGCCAGCAGCTTAGGTCTTTTGCGTGAGCAGTTCTTC. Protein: CASSLGLLREQFF.

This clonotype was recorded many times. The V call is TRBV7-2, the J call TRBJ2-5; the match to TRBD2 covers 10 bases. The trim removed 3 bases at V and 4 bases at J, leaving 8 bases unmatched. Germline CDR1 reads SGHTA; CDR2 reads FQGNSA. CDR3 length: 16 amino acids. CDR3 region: CASSLRTSGLGETQYF. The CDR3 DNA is TGTGCCAGCAGCTTGAGGACTAGCGGACTAGGAGAGACCCAGTACTTC.

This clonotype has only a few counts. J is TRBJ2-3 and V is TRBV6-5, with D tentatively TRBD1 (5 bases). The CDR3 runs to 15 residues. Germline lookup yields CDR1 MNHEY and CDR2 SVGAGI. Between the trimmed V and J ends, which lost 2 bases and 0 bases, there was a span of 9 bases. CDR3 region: CASSYRQTSTDTQYF. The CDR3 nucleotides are TGTGCCAGCAGTTACCGACAGACTAGCACAGATACGCAGTATTTT.

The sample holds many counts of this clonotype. CDR3 protein: CASSFQGAYNEQFF. In nucleotides, the CDR3 is TGTGCCAGCAGTTTTCAGGGGGCATACAATGAGCAGTTCTTC. The J gene is TRBJ2-1, the V gene TRBV6-2 or TRBV6-3; 8 bases agree with TRBD1. The germline CDR1 and CDR2 sequences are MNHEY and SVGEGT. V trimming: 4 bases; J trimming: 4 bases; junction bases outside the gene matches: 3. The CDR3 sequence is 14 residues long.

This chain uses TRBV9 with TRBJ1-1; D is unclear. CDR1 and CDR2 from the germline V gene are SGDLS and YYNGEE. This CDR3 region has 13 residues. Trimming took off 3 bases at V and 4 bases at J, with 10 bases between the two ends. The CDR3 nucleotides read TGTGCCAGCAGCGCTCCGGGGAGCACTGAAGCTTTCTTT. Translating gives CASSAPGSTEAFF.

CDR3 coding DNA: TGCAGTGCTAGGCCGCTGACGGGAGACCTCGAGCAGTACTTC. As protein: CSARPLTGDLEQYF. This chain joins TRBV20-1 and TRBJ2-7; D possibly corresponds to TRBD2 (6 bases). The V end lost 3 bases, the J end lost 6 bases, and 18 bases lay between the germline ends. Germline lookup yields CDR1 DFQATT and CDR2 SNEGSKA (reference sequence). The CDR3 runs to 14 residues.

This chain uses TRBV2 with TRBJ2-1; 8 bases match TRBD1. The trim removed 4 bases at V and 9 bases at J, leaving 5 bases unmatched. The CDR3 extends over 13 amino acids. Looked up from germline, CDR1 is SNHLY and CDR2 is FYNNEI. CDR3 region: CASSATGDSEQFF. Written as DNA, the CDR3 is TGTGCCAGCAGTGCGACAGGGGATAGTGAGCAGTTCTTC. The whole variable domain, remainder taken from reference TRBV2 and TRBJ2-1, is EPEVTQTPSHQVTQMGQEVILRCVPISNHLYFYWYRQILGQKVEFLVSFYNNEISEKSEIFDDQFSVERPDGSNFTLKIRSTKLEDSAMYFCASSATGDSEQFFGPGTRLTVL.

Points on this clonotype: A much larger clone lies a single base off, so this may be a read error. The CDR3 reads CATSDGGLGGNNEQFF. For the CDR3, the DNA is TGTGCCACCAGTGACGGGGGACTGGGCGGTAACAATGAGCAGTTCTTC. The V gene is TRBV24-1, the J gene TRBJ2-1; a weak D match, TRBD2 (6 bases). The CDR3 is 16 amino acids. V was cut by 4 bases and J by 5 bases, with 17 bases left in between. Germline CDR1 reads KGHDR; CDR2 reads SFDVKD.

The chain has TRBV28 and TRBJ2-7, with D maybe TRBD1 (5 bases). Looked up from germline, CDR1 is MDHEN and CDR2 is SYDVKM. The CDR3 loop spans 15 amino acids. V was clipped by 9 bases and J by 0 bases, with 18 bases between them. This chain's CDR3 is CASSITGAVSYEQYF. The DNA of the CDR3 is TGTGCCAGTTCTATCACAGGAGCAGTCTCCTACGAGCAGTACTTC.

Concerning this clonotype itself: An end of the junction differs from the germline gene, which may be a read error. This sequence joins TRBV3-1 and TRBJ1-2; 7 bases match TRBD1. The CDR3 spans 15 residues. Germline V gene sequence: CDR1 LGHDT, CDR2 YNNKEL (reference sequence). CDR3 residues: CASSKDRARNYGYTF. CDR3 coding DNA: TGTGCCAGCAGCAAAGACAGGGCGCGCAACTATGGCTACACCTTC.

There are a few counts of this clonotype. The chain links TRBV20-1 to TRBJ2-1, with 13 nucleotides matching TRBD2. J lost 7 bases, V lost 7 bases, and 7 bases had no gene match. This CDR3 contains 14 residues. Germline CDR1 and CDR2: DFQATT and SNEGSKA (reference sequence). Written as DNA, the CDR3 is TGCAGTGGGGAACTAGCGGGGGGGCCAAATGAGCAGTTCTTC. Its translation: CSGELAGGPNEQFF.

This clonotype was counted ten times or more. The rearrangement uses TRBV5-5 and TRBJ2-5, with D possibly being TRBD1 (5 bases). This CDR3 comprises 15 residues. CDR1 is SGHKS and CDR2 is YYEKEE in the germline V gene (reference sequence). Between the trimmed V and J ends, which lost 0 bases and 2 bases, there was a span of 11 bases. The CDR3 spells CASSLEGAVQETQYF. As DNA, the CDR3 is TGTGCCAGCAGCTTGGAAGGGGCAGTACAAGAGACCCAGTACTTC.

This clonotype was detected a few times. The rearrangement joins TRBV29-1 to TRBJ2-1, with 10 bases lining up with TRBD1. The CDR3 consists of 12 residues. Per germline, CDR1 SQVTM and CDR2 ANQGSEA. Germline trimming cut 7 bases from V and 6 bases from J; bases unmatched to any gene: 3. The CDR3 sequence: CSAWDRGNEQFF. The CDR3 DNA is TGCAGCGCCTGGGACAGGGGCAATGAGCAGTTCTTC.

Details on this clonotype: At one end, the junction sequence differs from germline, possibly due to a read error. The CDR3 spells CSAGDRVLAADTQYF. CDR3 nucleotides: TGCAGTGCTGGAGACAGGGTACTAGCCGCAGATACGCAGTATTTT. The chain employs TRBV20-1 and TRBJ2-3, with D perhaps matching TRBD1 (7 bases). This CDR3 region has 15 residues. Looked up from germline, CDR1 is DFQATT and CDR2 is SNEGSKA (reference sequence).

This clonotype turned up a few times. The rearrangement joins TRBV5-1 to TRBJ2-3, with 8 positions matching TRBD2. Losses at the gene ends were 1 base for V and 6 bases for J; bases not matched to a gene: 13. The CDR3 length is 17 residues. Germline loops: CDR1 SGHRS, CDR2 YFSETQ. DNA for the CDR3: TGCGCCAGCAGCTTGTTGTCGGGTGTTAGCGGGATGGATACGCAGTATTTT. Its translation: CASSLLSGVSGMDTQYF.

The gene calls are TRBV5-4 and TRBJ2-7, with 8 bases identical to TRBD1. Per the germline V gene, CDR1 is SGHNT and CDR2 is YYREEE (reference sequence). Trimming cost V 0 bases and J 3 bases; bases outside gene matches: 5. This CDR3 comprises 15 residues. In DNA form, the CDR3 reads TGTGCCAGCAGCTTGGGTGGGACAGGCAACTACGAGCAGTACGTC. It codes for CASSLGGTGNYEQYV.

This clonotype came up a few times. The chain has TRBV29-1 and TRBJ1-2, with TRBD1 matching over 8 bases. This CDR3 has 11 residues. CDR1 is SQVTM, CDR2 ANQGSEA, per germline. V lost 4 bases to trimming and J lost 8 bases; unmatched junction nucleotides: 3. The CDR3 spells CSVVDRGGYTF. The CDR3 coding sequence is TGCAGCGTTGTCGACAGGGGAGGCTACACCTTC.

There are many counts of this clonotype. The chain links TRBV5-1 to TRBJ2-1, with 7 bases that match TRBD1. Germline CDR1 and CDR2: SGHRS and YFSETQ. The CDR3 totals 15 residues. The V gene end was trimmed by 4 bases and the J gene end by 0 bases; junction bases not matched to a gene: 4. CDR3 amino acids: CASSPDRSSYNEQFF. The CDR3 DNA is TGCGCCAGCAGCCCGGACAGGAGCTCCTACAATGAGCAGTTCTTC. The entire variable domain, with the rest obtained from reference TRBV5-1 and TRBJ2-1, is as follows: KAGVTQTPRYLIKTRGQQVTLSCSPISGHRSVSWYQQTPGQGLQFLFEYFSETQRNKGNFPGRFSGRQFSNSRSEMNVSTLELGDSALYLCASSPDRSSYNEQFFGPGTRLTVL.

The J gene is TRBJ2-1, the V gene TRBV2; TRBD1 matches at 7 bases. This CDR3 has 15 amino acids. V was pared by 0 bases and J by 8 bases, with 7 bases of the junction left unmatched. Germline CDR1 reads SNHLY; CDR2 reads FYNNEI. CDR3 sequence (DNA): TGTGCCAGCAGTGAAGCGAGGGGGCCAATCGATGAGCAGTTCTTC. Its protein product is CASSEARGPIDEQFF.

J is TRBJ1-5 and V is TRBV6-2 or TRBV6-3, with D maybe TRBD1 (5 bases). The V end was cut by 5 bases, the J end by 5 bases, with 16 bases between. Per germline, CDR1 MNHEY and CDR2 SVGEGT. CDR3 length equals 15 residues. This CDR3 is CASSRAGGAHQPQHF. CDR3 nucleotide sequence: TGTGCCAGCAGTAGGGCTGGAGGGGCCCATCAGCCCCAGCATTTT.